This entry describes one T cell receptor (beta chain). Its antigen is as yet unknown. The data were obtained in a study of shared clonotypes between healthy human individuals. Overall study results and limits: When compared with the clonotypes that were shared by all four sorted-subset donors, the non-shared clonotypes turned out to have lower generation probabilities.

This CDR3 contains 13 residues. Germline V gives CDR1 GTSNPN, CDR2 SVGIG (reference sequence). The germline V and J ends were trimmed by 3 bases and 7 bases, with 13 bases remaining between them. Per the original methods: Quality scores were absent from the junction-only immunoSEQ sequences, so filtering differed. The data were produced by immunoSEQ multiplex PCR, yet TCRdb's version contains in-frame clones alone and is incomplete. V and J calls and clone size are as listed in that table; D and trimming were resolved from the DNA. The sample shows about 1.5 million clones, 95% to 99% of them seen only once. The study enrolled healthy HIV-negative adults without recent acute infections or vaccinations as donors. Every contributor of samples was a Caucasian grown-up residing in Nashville, Tennessee.

The sequenced sample consisted of naive CD4+ T cells sorted from blood. Stated subset: CD45RA+ positively selected. The receptor was isolated from a man aged 30 to 45 in good health. The chain uses TRBV30 and TRBJ1-3, with D possibly matching TRBD1 (5 bases). The CDR3 bases are TGTGCCTGGAGCGATTCGACAGTCAACACCATATATTTT. It yields the protein CAWSDSTVNTIYF.